The clone carrying this TCR beta chain has at least ten counts. The antigen is not known. This record comes from a study of T cells in Graves' hyperthyroidism and ophthalmopathy. About the research overall: Peripheral blood was secured at the point of initial diagnosis, before any treatment.

Researchers amplified the TCR beta CDR3 regions from RNA transcripts. The HTBI primer set was used in a first-round RT-PCR of the TCR CDR3. TCRdb reanalysed the multiplex PCR reads using MiXCR and keeps one entry per CDR3 protein. Altogether some 370,000 distinct CDR3 sequences are present, about 17% being singletons, with the ten largest covering 30% to 40%. Trimming took off 4 bases at V and 10 bases at J, with 13 bases between the two ends. Germline V lookup: CDR1 WNHNN, CDR2 SYGVQD (reference sequence). The CDR3 spans 12 residues. General study results and limits: Blood held most thyroid clonotypes expanded above 0.001 frequency.

For the diagnoses, clinical symptoms, serum thyroxine and TRAb, thyroid ultrasound and orbital computed tomography were used. The V call is TRBV10-1, the J call TRBJ1-1; D is undetermined. The origin of this receptor is a woman aged 25 to 39 with Graves' hyperthyroidism that later progressed to Graves' ophthalmopathy. The material sequenced was blood. CDR3 amino acids: CASSGPEIGAFF. Written as DNA, the CDR3 is TGCGCCAGCAGTGGGCCCGAGATTGGAGCTTTCTTT.